The clone carrying this T cell receptor beta chain was seen a few times. Its antigen is undetermined. The data derive from a study of blood T cells in healthy people across ages. Study observations and caveats: Getting older went along with TCR beta diversity per million T cells dropping roughly linearly. Relative to aged donors, long-lived donors carried more naive CD4+ cells and displayed higher diversity.

Alongside a J-beta primer mix, a sample-barcoded 5' primer served in a second PCR lasting about 6 to 12 cycles. Each cDNA molecule carried a tag from a template-switch adaptor that contained 12 random nucleotides. Per sample, CDR3-containing paired-end reads numbered at least 3 million. TCRdb processed the 5' RACE reads anew with MiXCR; each CDR3 protein has one entry. This table has about 640,000 distinct CDR3 sequences, approximately 59% appearing once. V was clipped by 3 bases and J by 6 bases, with 5 bases between them. Germline CDR1 and CDR2: SGHRS and YFSETQ. There are 11 residues in the CDR3. The receptor's source is a man aged 55 to 69 in good health. The chain couples TRBV5-1 to TRBJ2-3; no firm D call. The sample was blood. CDR3 bases: TGCGCCAGCAGCTATTTGGATACGCAGTATTTT. This sequence encodes CASSYLDTQYF.